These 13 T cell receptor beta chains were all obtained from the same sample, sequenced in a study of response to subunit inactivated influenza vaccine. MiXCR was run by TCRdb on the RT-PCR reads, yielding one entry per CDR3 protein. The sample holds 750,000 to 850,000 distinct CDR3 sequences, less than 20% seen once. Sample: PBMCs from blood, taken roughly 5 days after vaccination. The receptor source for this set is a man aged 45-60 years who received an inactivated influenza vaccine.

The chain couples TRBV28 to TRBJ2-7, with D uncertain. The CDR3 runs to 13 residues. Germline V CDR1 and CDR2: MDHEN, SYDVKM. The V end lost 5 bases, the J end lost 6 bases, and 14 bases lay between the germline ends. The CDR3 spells CASSPPPRGEQYF. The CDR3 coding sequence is TGTGCCAGCAGTCCGCCCCCGAGAGGCGAGCAGTACTTC.

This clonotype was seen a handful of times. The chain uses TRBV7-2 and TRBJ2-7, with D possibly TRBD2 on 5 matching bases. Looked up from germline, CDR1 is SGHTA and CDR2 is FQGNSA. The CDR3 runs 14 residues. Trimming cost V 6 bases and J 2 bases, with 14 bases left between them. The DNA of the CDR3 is TGTGCCAGCAGTCCTATAGCGCCTACCTACGAGCAGTACTTC. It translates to CASSPIAPTYEQYF.

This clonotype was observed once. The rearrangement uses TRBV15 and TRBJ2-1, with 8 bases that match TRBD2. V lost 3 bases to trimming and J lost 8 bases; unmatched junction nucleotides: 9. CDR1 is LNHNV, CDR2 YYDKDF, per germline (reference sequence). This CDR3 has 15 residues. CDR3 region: CATSSPGTRVDEQFF. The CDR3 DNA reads TGTGCCACCAGCAGCCCCGGGACTAGGGTCGATGAGCAGTTCTTC.

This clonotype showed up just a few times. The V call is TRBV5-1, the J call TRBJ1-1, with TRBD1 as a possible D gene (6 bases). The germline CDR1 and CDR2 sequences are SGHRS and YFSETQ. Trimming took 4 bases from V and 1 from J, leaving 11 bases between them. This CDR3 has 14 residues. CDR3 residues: CASSVGHPNTEAFF. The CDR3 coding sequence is TGCGCCAGCAGCGTGGGACACCCGAACACTGAAGCTTTCTTT.

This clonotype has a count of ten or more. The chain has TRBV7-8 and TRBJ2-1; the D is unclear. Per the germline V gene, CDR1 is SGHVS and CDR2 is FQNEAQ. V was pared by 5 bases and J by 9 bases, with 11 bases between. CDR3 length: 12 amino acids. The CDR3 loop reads CASSRRLGEQFF. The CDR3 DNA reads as TGTGCCAGCAGCCGAAGGTTAGGTGAGCAGTTCTTC. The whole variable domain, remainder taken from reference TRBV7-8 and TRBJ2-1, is GAGVSQSPRYKVAKRGQDVALRCDPISGHVSLFWYQQALGQGPEFLTYFQNEAQLDKSGLPSDRFFAERPEGSVSTLKIQRTQQEDSAVYLCASSRRLGEQFFGPGTRLTVL.

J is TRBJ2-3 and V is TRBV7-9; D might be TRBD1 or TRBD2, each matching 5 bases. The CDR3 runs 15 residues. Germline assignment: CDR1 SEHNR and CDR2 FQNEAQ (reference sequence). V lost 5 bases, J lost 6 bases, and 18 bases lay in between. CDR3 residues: CASSREGRPEDTQYF. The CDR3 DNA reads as TGTGCCAGCAGCCGCGAGGGACGACCTGAGGATACGCAGTATTTT.

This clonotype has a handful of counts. The CDR3 DNA reads as TGTGCCATCAGTGAAACGAGTGTGGAGCAGTTCTTC. Its protein is CAISETSVEQFF. The J gene is TRBJ2-1, the V gene TRBV10-3; D uncertain. Germline-derived CDR1 and CDR2 are ENHRY and SYGVKD. With 3 bases removed from V and 10 bases from J, the gap between germline ends came to 10 bases. The CDR3 is made up of 12 amino acids.

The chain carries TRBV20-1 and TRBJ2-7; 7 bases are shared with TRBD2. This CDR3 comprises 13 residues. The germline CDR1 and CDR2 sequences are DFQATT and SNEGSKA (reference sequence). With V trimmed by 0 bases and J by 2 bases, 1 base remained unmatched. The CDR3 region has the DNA TGCAGTGCTAGAGAACGGGGGGCCTACGAGCAGTACTTC. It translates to CSARERGAYEQYF.

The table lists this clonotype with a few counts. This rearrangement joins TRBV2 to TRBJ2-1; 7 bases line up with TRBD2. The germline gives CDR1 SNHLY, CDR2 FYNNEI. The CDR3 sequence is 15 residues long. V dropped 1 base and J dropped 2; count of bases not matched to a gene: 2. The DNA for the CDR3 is TGTGCCAGCAGTGAAGTCGCGGGAGCCTACAATGAGCAGTTCTTC. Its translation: CASSEVAGAYNEQFF.

The CDR3 region is CASSLSTGETQYF. Written as DNA, the CDR3 is TGTGCCAGCAGCTTATCTACGGGGGAGACCCAGTACTTC. The J gene is TRBJ2-5, the V gene TRBV11-2; perhaps TRBD2 as D (5 bases). The CDR3 consists of 13 residues. V shed 2 bases and J shed 5 bases, with 9 bases lying between them. Per germline, CDR1 SGHAT and CDR2 FQNNGV. The full variable domain, with the rest looked up from reference TRBV11-2 and TRBJ2-5, is EAGVAQSPRYKIIEKRQSVAFWCNPISGHATLYWYQQILGQGPKLLIQFQNNGVVDDSQLPKDRFSAERLKGVDSTLKIQPAKLEDSAVYLCASSLSTGETQYFGPGTRLLVL.

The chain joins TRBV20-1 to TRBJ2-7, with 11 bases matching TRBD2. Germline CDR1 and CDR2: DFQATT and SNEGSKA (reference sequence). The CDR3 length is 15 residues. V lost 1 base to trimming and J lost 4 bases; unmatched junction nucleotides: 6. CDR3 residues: CSARVLAGGGYEQYF. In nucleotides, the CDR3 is TGCAGTGCTAGAGTCCTAGCGGGGGGCGGGTACGAGCAGTACTTC.

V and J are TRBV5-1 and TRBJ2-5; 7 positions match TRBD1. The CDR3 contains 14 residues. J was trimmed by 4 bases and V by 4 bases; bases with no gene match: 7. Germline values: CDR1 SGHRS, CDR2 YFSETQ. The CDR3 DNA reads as TGCGCCAGCAGCCTCGGGACAGCCTTAGAGACCCAGTACTTC. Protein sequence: CASSLGTALETQYF. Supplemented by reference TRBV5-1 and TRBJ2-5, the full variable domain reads KAGVTQTPRYLIKTRGQQVTLSCSPISGHRSVSWYQQTPGQGLQFLFEYFSETQRNKGNFPGRFSGRQFSNSRSEMNVSTLELGDSALYLCASSLGTALETQYFGPGTRLLVL.

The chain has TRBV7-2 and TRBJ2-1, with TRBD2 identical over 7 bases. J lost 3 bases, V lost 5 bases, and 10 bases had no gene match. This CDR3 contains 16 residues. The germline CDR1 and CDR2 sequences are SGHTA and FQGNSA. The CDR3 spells CASSPSSRGVYNEQFF. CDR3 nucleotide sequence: TGTGCCAGCAGCCCCTCTTCCCGGGGGGTCTACAATGAGCAGTTCTTC.